These 13 T cell receptor beta chains came from one sample sequenced in a study of T cells in Graves' hyperthyroidism and ophthalmopathy. Amplified TCR beta CDR3 regions derived from RNA transcripts. TCR CDR3 underwent first-round RT-PCR with the HTBI primer set. TCRdb analysed the multiplex PCR reads with MiXCR anew, one entry per CDR3 protein. This sample yields about 560,000 distinct CDR3 sequences, of which about a sixth are seen a single time; approximately 18% belongs to the top ten. Sequencing was carried out using blood. These receptors were obtained from a woman younger than 30 with Graves' hyperthyroidism.

There are many counts of this clonotype. The V and J genes are TRBV30 and TRBJ2-7; 8 bases map to TRBD1. J lost 2 bases, V lost 3 bases, and 0 bases had no gene match. Germline V gene lookup returns CDR1 GTSNPN and CDR2 SVGIG (reference sequence). There are 12 residues in the CDR3. CDR3 nucleotide sequence: TGTGCCTGGAGACAGGGGGCCTACGAGCAGTACTTC. Protein product: CAWRQGAYEQYF.

Worth noting for this clonotype: A much larger clone sits a single nucleotide away, making a read error possible. The chain couples TRBV30 to TRBJ2-1, with 9 bases aligning to TRBD1. The germline CDR1 and CDR2 sequences are GTSNPN and SVGIG (reference sequence). The CDR3 consists of 12 residues. The CDR3 loop is CAWVTGGDDQFF. The CDR3 DNA is TGTGCCTGGGTGACAGGGGGTGATGATCAGTTCTTC. Combining the CDR3 with reference TRBV30 and TRBJ2-1 gives the whole variable domain SQTIHQWPATLVQPVGSPLSLECTVEGTSNPNLYWYRQAAGRGLQLLFYSVGIGQISSEVPQNLSASRPQDRQFILSSKKLLLSDSGFYLCAWVTGGDDQFFGPGTRLTVL.

This clonotype was picked up a small number of times. The chain recombines TRBV12-3 or TRBV12-4 with TRBJ1-2, with a tentative D call TRBD1 (5 bases). Trimming pared 5 bases from V and 4 bases from J, leaving 11 bases between. The CDR3 has 13 amino acids. The CDR3 DNA reads TGTGCCAGCAGTCGGGACTTCTTCTATGGCTACACCTTC. Its protein is CASSRDFFYGYTF.

The table lists this clonotype with many counts. The gene calls are TRBV2 and TRBJ2-3; 7 bases line up with TRBD1. The CDR3 spans 16 residues. Looked up from germline, CDR1 is SNHLY and CDR2 is FYNNEI. The V and J ends lost 6 bases and 4 bases, in that order; junction bases with no gene match: 13. CDR3 bases: TGTGCCAGCAGCGCTACAGGGGACGCGGGCCCAGATACGCAGTATTTT. It codes for CASSATGDAGPDTQYF.

This clonotype was found a few times. This sequence joins TRBV20-1 and TRBJ2-2; no clear D gene. This CDR3 has 13 residues. Trimming shortened V by 3 bases and J by 1 base, and 6 bases separated the two germline ends. Germline CDR1 reads DFQATT; CDR2 reads SNEGSKA (reference sequence). As DNA, the CDR3 is TGCAGTGCTAGTAGGGAGAACACCGGGGAGCTGTTTTTT. Its protein product is CSASRENTGELFF.

The gene calls are TRBV6-1 and TRBJ1-6; D gene ambiguous. Trimming took 10 bases from V and 7 from J, leaving 17 bases between them. This CDR3 comprises 14 residues. Germline assignment: CDR1 MNHNS and CDR2 SASEGT. The CDR3 loop reads CATRSVGWNSPLHF. CDR3 in DNA: TGTGCCACACGGTCCGTAGGTTGGAATTCACCCCTCCACTTT.

V is TRBV12-3 or TRBV12-4 and J is TRBJ2-6; D remains unclear. The CDR3 sequence is 17 residues long. Trimming removed 1 base at V and 0 bases at J, with 10 bases between. This chain's CDR3 is CASSLGTDRSGANVLTF. The CDR3 DNA sequence: TGTGCCAGCAGTTTAGGAACCGACCGCTCTGGGGCCAACGTCCTGACTTTC.

This clonotype has a count of ten or more. The rearrangement links TRBV12-3 or TRBV12-4 to TRBJ1-2, with D perhaps TRBD1 (5 bases). Deletions cut 6 bases from V and 9 bases from J, with 17 bases between. The CDR3 loop spans 13 amino acids. The CDR3 sequence: CASSLGTGGSYTF. Here the CDR3 DNA reads TGTGCCAGCAGCCTCGGGACCGGAGGCAGCTACACCTTC.

This clonotype was recorded a few times. The CDR3 protein is CASSPGVGNTIYF. The CDR3 region has the DNA TGCGCCAGCAGTCCAGGGGTCGGAAACACCATATATTTT. V is TRBV5-1 and J is TRBJ1-3; tentative D call: TRBD1 (6 bases). Per germline, CDR1 SGHRS and CDR2 YFSETQ. The CDR3 is 13 amino acids. Trimming stripped 5 bases from V and 4 bases from J, with 10 bases between.

This clonotype was seen more than once but under ten times. The gene calls are TRBV20-1 and TRBJ2-3, with 7 bases lining up with TRBD1. CDR1 and CDR2 from the germline V gene are DFQATT and SNEGSKA (reference sequence). Trimming removed 5 bases from V and 0 bases from J; junction bases left unmatched: 11. The CDR3 runs to 16 residues. The CDR3 sequence is CSAVDRPRASTDTQYF. The CDR3 DNA reads as TGCAGTGCTGTGGACAGGCCGAGAGCTAGCACAGATACGCAGTATTTT.

This clonotype was recorded many times. This chain uses TRBV6-2 or TRBV6-3 with TRBJ1-1; no clear D. The CDR3 runs 14 residues. Germline CDR1 and CDR2: MNHEY and SVGEGT. Trimming shortened V by 0 bases and J by 6 bases, and 11 bases separated the two germline ends. The CDR3 protein is CASSYSESSSEAFF. The CDR3 region has the DNA TGTGCCAGCAGTTACTCGGAGAGCTCGTCTGAAGCTTTCTTT.

In its sample, this clonotype was seen a few times. The CDR3 sequence is CASSEARAADTDTQYF. In DNA form, the CDR3 reads TGTGCCAGCAGTGAAGCCCGGGCAGCGGACACAGATACGCAGTATTTT. The chain employs TRBV2 and TRBJ2-3, with a possible D match to TRBD2 (5 bases). With 0 bases removed from V and 2 bases from J, the gap between germline ends came to 12 bases. Germline CDR1 SNHLY, CDR2 FYNNEI. The CDR3 spans 16 residues.

With regard to this clonotype: The junction differs from germline at one of its ends, possibly a read error. This chain joins TRBV12-3 or TRBV12-4 and TRBJ2-5; D gene unclear. CDR3 length: 11 residues. The CDR3 sequence is CASSRVETRYF. The CDR3 nucleotides are TGTGCCAGCAGTCGGGTGGAGACCCGGTACTTC.